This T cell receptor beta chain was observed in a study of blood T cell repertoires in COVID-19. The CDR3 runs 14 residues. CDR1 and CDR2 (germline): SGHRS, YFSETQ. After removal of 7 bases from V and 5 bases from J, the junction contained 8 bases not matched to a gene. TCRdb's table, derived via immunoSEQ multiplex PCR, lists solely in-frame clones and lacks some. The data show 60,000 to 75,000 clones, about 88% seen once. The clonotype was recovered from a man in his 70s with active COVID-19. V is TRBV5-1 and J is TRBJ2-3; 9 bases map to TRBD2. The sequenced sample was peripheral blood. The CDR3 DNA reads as TGCGCCAGCCGGCCGGCGGGAGGGGGAGATACGCAGTATTTT. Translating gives CASRPAGGGDTQYF.